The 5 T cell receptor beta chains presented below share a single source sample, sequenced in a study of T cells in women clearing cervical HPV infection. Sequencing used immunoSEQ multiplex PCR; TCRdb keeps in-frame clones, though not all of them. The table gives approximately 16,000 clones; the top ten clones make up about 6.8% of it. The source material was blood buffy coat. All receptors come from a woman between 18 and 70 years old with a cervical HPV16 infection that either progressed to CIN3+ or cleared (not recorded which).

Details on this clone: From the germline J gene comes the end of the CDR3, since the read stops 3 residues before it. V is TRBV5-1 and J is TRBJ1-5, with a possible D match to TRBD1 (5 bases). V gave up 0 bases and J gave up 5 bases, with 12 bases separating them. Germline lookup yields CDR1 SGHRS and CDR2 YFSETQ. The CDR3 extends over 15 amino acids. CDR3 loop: CASSLEGAGYQPQHF. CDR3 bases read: TGCGCCAGCAGCTTGGAAGGCGCAGGGTATCAGCCC.

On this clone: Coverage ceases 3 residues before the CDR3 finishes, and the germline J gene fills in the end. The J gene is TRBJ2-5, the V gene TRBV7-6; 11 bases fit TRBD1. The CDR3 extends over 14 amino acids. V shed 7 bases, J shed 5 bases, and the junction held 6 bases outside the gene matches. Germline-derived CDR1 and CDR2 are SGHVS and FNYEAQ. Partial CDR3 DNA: TGTGCCAGCACCGGGACAGGGGGTCGGGAGACC. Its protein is CASTGTGGRET. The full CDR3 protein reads CASTGTGGRETQYF.

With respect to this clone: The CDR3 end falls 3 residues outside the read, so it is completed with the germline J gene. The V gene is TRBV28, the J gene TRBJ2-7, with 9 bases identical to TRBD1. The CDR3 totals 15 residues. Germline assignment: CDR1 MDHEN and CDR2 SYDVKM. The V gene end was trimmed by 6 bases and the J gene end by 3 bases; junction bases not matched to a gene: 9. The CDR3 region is CASRTRDRDFYEQYF. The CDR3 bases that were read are TGTGCCAGCAGAACCCGGGACAGGGATTTCTACGAG.

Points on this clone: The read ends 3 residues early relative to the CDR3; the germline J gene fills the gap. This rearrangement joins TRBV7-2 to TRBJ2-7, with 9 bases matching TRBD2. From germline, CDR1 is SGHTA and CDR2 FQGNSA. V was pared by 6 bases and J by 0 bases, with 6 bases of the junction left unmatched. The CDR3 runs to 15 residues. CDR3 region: CASRSSGGSSYEQYF. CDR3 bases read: TGTGCCAGCAGGTCAAGCGGGGGGAGCTCCTACGAG.

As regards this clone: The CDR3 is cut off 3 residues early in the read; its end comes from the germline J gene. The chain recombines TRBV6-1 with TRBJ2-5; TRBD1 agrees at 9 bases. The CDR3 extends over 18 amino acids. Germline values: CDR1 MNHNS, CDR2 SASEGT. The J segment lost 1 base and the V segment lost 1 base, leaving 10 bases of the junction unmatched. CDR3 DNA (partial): TGTGCCAGCAGTGAAGACCGAGGACAGGGGCCTTTCCAAGAGACC. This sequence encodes CASSEDRGQGPFQET. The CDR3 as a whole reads CASSEDRGQGPFQETQYF.